The sequence of this TCR beta chain was determined in a study of graft-versus-host responses after intestinal transplantation (dated by TCRdb to 2020 to 2023). Regarding the complete study: Multivisceral, liver-intestinal, or isolated intestinal transplants were received by the recipients. Anti-thymocyte globulin induction was given to all recipients, followed by maintenance tacrolimus and steroids for approximately three years. The cohort enrolled 20 to 30 intestinal transplant recipients, one of whom was a retransplant, and a few patients without pretransplant specimens were excluded. Alloreactive clones were identified by sequencing pre-transplant mixed lymphocyte reaction products and comparing them with unstimulated pre-transplant donor and recipient T cells. A peak of at least 4% donor T cells among recipient peripheral blood mononuclear cells was the definition used for donor T cell macrochimerism. Rather than going through the commercial service, samples from a few later patients were sequenced in-house on an Illumina MiSeq and processed with MiXCR. Graft-versus-host and host-versus-graft alloreactive T cell clones were tracked in the graft, circulation and bone marrow after intestinal transplantation using bulk TCR-beta CDR3 sequencing. Results and caveats for the whole study, not just this receptor: Early after transplant, peak levels of circulating GvH clones were associated with declines in HvG clones. In the allografts of patients with donor T cell macrochimerism, GvH to HvG T cell clonal ratios were high. Conclusions were limited by the relatively low number and heterogeneity of intestinal transplant patients. GvH clones were found in recipient bone marrow, and some of the GvH clones appeared earlier in ileal mucosa or blood, which is consistent with an intestinal mucosal origin.

The method was the immunoSEQ multiplex PCR assay. For most patients, genomic DNA was isolated with the Qiagen DNeasy Blood and Tissue Kit and sent frozen to Adaptive Biotechnologies for TCR sequencing. For most patients, genomic DNA was subjected to high-throughput TCR-beta CDR3 sequencing by Adaptive Biotechnologies. From the authors' description of their analysis: TCR sequencing data were retrieved from Adaptive's ImmunoSEQ software for some 19 patients, whereas a few other patients were processed with MiXCR and VDJtools. To correct CD4 versus CD8 sorting errors, sequences present in both subsets at a frequency ratio below 5:1 were removed. Because the origin of CDR3 nucleotide sequences shared between donor and recipient could not be assigned, those sequences were removed. At least 2-fold expansion over unstimulated cells and a minimum CFSE-low frequency of 0.002% (template counts) or 0.001% (read counts) were required for clones to be classified as alloreactive. A clone was considered mappable if detected in the sequenced pre-transplant spleen, lymph node, or MLR CFSE-low populations of the donor or recipient. Cumulative frequency of alloreactive clones was calculated as a percentage of all sequences weighted by copy number. Drawn from immuneACCESS, this table holds only the in-frame rearrangements with V and J called that TCRdb kept. Clones are partly lost; checked studies trace under half to an unresolved V gene and leave the rest unexplained. D and trimming come from the DNA, and the V and J calls and clone size come from that table. A total of 80,000 to 95,000 clones appear in this sample, 80% to 95% of them only once. The ten top clones hold under 6.5% of the sample.

The time point label of this sample denotes: cells obtained before transplantation from donor or recipient. CD3+CD4+ and CD3+CD8+ populations were FACS-sorted from unstimulated pre-transplant donor and recipient cells taken from spleen or lymph nodes. Comments on this clone: This receptor's antigen is unknown. No base quality information exists; no much larger clone differs at one position.

For this chain, trimming is 5 bases at the V end and 10 bases at the J end, and the number of junction bases without a gene match is 9. The cysteine opens and the phenylalanine closes a CDR3 of 16 amino acids. The sequence is cut down to CDR3 DNA, 48 bases in frame from base 1. CDR1 and CDR2 are drawn from the germline V gene (reference sequence): PRHDT, FYEKMQ. The sequencing here drew on unstimulated CD8+ T cells sorted from spleen or lymph node cells, taken before intestinal transplant. This receptor was obtained from a human donor who received an intestinal transplant. This receptor chain uses TRBV13 and TRBJ2-1; 15 nucleotides in the junction match TRBD2. Read as DNA, the sequence is TGTGCCAGCAGCAACGGACTAGCGGGAGGGCCAGGGGAGCAGTTCTTC. Translated, it gives CASSNGLAGGPGEQFF. Full variable domain (CDR3 extended with the reference TRBV13 and TRBJ2-1 proteins): AAGVIQSPRHLIKEKRETATLKCYPIPRHDTVYWYQQGPGQDPQFLISFYEKMQSDKGSIPDRFSAQQFSDYHSELNMSSLELGDSALYFCASSNGLAGGPGEQFFGPGTRLTVL.